The T cell receptor beta chain described here comes from a study of identical twins. This clonotype was found a few times. Its antigen is undetermined. Study outcomes and limitations: An excess of low generation probability was shown by twin-shared out-of-frame alpha sequences.

Each CDR3 protein is one row after TCRdb ran MiXCR on the 5' RACE reads. The table includes about 1.7 million distinct CDR3 sequences, about 32% detected once. CDR3 length equals 14 residues. Germline V lookup: CDR1 MRHNA, CDR2 SNTAGT. The V gene lost 8 bases and the J gene lost 1 base, with 13 bases spanning the gap. The chain recombines TRBV6-4 with TRBJ2-3; weak D call: TRBD2 (5 bases). Source material: cord blood. The clonotype comes from a newborn girl in good health. The CDR3 DNA reads TGTGCCAGCGTGCCCGGGCGGGGCACAGATACGCAGTATTTT. It encodes CASVPGRGTDTQYF.